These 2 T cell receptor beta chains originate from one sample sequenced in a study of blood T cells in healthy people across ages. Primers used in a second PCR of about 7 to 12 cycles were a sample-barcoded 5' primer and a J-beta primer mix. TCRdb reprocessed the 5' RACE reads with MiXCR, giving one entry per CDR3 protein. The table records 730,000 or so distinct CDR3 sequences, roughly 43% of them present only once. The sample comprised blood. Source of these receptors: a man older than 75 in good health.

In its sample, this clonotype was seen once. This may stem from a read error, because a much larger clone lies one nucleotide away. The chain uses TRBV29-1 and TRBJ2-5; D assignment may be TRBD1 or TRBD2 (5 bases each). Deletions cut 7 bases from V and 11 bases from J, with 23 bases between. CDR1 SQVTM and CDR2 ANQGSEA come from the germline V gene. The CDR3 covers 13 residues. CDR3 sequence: CSAMAGTLNEQYF. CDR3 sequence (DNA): TGCAGCGCTATGGCAGGGACCCTCAATGAGCAGTACTTC. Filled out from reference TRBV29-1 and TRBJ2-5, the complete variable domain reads SAVISQKPSRDICQRGTSLTIQCQVDSQVTMMFWYRQQPGQSLTLIATANQGSEATYESGFVIDKFPISRPNLTFSTLTVSNMSPEDSSIYLCSAMAGTLNEQYFGPGTRLLVL.

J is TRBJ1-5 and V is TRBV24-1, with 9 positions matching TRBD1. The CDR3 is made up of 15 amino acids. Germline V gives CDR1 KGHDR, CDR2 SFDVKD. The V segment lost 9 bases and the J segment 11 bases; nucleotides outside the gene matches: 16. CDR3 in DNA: TGTGCCACCGGTTGGACAGGGGTCATGGGGAAAGCCCAGCATTTT. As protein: CATGWTGVMGKAQHF.